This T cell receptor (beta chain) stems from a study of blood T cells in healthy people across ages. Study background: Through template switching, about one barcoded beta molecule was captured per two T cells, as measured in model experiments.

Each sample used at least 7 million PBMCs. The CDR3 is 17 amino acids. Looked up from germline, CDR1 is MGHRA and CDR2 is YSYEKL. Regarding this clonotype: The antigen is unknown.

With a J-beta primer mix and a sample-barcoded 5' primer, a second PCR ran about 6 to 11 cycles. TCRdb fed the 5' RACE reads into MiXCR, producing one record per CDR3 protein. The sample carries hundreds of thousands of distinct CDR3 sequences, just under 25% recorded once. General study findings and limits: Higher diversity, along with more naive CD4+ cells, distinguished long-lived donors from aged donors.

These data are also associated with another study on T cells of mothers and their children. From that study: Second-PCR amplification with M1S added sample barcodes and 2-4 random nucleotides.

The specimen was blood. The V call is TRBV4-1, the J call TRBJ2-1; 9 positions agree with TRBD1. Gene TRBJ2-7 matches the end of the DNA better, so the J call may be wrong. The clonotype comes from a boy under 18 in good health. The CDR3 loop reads CASSQEPSGQGFYEQYF. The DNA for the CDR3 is TGCGCCAGCAGCCAAGAGCCTTCTGGACAGGGGTTTTACGAGCAGTACTTC.